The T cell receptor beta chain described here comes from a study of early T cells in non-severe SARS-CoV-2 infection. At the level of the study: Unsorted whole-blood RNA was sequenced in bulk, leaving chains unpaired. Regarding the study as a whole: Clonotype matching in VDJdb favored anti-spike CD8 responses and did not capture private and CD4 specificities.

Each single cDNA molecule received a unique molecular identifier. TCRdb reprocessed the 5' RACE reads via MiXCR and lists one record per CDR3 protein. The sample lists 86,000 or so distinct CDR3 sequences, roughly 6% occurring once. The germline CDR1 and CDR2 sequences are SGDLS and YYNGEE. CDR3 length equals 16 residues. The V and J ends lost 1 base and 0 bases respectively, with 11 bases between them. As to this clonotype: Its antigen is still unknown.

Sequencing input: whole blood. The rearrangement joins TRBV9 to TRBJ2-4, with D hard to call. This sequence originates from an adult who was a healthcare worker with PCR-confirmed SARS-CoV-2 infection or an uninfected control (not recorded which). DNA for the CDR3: TGTGCCAGCAGCGTACAAGAACTGGGAGCCAAAAACATTCAGTACTTC. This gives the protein CASSVQELGAKNIQYF.